A selection of T cell receptor beta chains follows, all from one sample in a study of T cells in localized non-small cell lung cancer. Sequencing was performed with immunoSEQ multiplex PCR; in TCRdb, only in-frame clones are kept and a portion is missing. The sample holds tens of thousands of clones, 70% to 90% seen once. Sequencing used peripheral blood, obtained before any cancer treatment. The receptors were sampled from a man between 18 and 49 years old with stage I lung adenocarcinoma. Both conserved end residues are part of each CDR3. The D gene is left open where the match is weak. Clone size is given for some rows only: seen once, a few or many times, or a class if the clone is expanded.

len	j_gene	v_gene	d_gene	abundance	CDR3nt	CDR3aa
15	TRBJ1-1	TRBV19	-	-	TGTGCCAGTAGTATAGGAGGAAATATGAACACTGAAGCTTTCTTT	CASSIGGNMNTEAFF
11	TRBJ2-5	TRBV7-9	-	-	TGTGCCAGCAGCTCCAGGGAGACCCAGTACTTC	CASSSRETQYF
14	TRBJ1-1	TRBV4-3	-	-	TGCGCCAGCAGCCAAGATTGGTTGAACACTGAAGCTTTCTTT	CASSQDWLNTEAFF
13	TRBJ2-5	TRBV6-4	TRBD2	-	TGTGCCAGCAGTGTAGCGGGGGTGGAGACCCAGTACTTC	CASSVAGVETQYF
14	TRBJ1-2	TRBV7-2	TRBD1	once	TGTGCCAGCAGCTTAGATTGGGACAGGGATGGCTACACCTTC	CASSLDWDRDGYTF
15	TRBJ1-1	TRBV19	-	-	TGTGCCAGTAGGCCCCGACAGGACTCGAACACTGAAGCTTTCTTT	CASRPRQDSNTEAFF
15	TRBJ1-5	TRBV2	TRBD1	-	TGTGCCAGCAGTTCGACAGGGAGTCGAAATCAGCCCCAGCATTTT	CASSSTGSRNQPQHF
15	TRBJ1-6	TRBV7-2	-	-	TGTGCCAGCACCACCGCTGGCTCCTATAATTCACCCCTCCACTTT	CASTTAGSYNSPLHF
12	TRBJ2-7	TRBV11-3	-	-	TGTGCCAGCAGCTTTACAGGGCACGAGCAGTACTTC	CASSFTGHEQYF
14	TRBJ1-4	TRBV6-6	-	-	TGTGCCAGCAGTCATGTCACCCCAAATGAAAAACTGTTTTTT	CASSHVTPNEKLFF
14	TRBJ1-2	TRBV7-9	-	-	TGTGCCAGCCCCATATCGAGAAGAGGCTATGGCTACACCTTC	CASPISRRGYGYTF
13	TRBJ1-2	TRBV5-1	-	medium-sized	TGCGCCAGCAGCCCGGGACAAAACTATGGCTACACCTTC	CASSPGQNYGYTF
13	TRBJ1-2	TRBV18	TRBD1	-	TGTGCCAGCTCACCACCAGGGGGCACTGGCTACACCTTC	CASSPPGGTGYTF
15	TRBJ2-7	TRBV27	TRBD1	-	TGTGCCAGCAGTTTATCGGGACAGTTCAAGCACGAGCAGTACTTC	CASSLSGQFKHEQYF
13	TRBJ1-6	TRBV5-1	-	-	TGCGCCACCCAAATGGACAGTTCTTCACCCCTCCACTTT	CATQMDSSSPLHF